The sequence of this T cell receptor beta chain was determined in a study of T-cell memory formation after mild COVID-19. Study background: Across donors, TCR clusters were largely donor specific. Study-wide results and caveats: Clones contracting day 15 to 85 were balanced CD4/CD8; later expanders leaned CD4+. Some SARS-CoV-2-responding clones were already detected in memory before infection. CD8+ contracting clones occupied EMRA, while CD4+ ones occupied mainly CM and EM.

On this clonotype itself: The antigen is unknown.

TCRdb fed the 5' RACE reads into MiXCR, producing one record per CDR3 protein. The data hold fewer than 300,000 distinct CDR3 sequences, with about a sixth observed a single time. This sequence originates from a man aged 18-30 years who had mild COVID-19 (a few samples of this study predate the infection). Cell type and time point are not known. The sample was PBMCs or a T cell subset sorted from them (not recorded which).

CDR3 protein: CASSLDSSSYNEQFF. CDR3 coding DNA: TGTGCCAGCAGCTTGGACAGCAGCTCCTACAATGAGCAGTTCTTC. The chain employs TRBV5-8 and TRBJ2-1, with no clear D. CDR1 and CDR2 from the germline V gene are SGHTS and YDEGEE. This CDR3 is built from 15 residues. V gave up 0 bases and J gave up 0 bases, with 7 bases separating them.